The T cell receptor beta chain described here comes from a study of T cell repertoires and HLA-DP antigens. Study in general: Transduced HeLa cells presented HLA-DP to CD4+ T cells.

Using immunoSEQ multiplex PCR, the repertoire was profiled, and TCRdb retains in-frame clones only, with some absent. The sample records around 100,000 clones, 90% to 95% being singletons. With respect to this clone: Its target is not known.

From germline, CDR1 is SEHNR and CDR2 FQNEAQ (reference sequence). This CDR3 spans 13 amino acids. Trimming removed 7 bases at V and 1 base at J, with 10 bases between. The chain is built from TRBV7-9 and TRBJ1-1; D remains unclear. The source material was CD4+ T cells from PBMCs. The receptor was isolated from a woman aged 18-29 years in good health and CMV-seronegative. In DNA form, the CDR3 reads TGTGCCAGCACCCCCTGGGGGAACACTGAAGCTTTCTTT. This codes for CASTPWGNTEAFF.